This T cell receptor beta chain emerged from a study of blood T cell repertoires in COVID-19. Study-wide context: Italy, Spain and the United States were the sources of the convalescent and acute COVID-19 samples. T cells, B-cell-depleted T cells, or PBMCs supplied cDNA or gDNA.

Study processing details: Researchers report that nucleated cell counts were estimated from reference gene primer amplification. Method: immunoSEQ multiplex PCR; TCRdb's copy keeps in-frame clones and lacks some. V, J and clone size derive from that table, while D and trimming were established from the DNA sequence. The sample yields tens of thousands of clones, about 83% seen once. V lost 1 base to trimming and J lost 3 bases, with 22 bases between them. Germline CDR1 is LGHNA and CDR2 is YSLEER. This CDR3 has 18 amino acids. The sequenced sample consisted of peripheral blood. The rearrangement links TRBV4-3 to TRBJ2-7; TRBD1 might be the D (7 bases). The receptor was isolated from a man between 60 and 75 years old with acute or convalescent COVID-19. The CDR3 DNA reads TGCGCCAGCAGCCAAGTCCGCGGGGTTGGCAGGGGGGACTACGAGCAGTACTTC. This translates into CASSQVRGVGRGDYEQYF.